The rows below give T cell receptor beta chains drawn from one sample of a study of immune characterization of retroperitoneal liposarcoma. TCRdb used MiXCR to reprocess the PCR reads, holding one entry per CDR3 protein. In the table there are some 11,000 distinct CDR3 sequences, roughly 20% of which are singletons. Sequences were obtained from blood. All receptors derive from a female donor with retroperitoneal liposarcoma. CDR3s include the opening cysteine and the closing phenylalanine or tryptophan. The order of the fields is V gene, J gene, clone size, D gene, CDR3 DNA, CDR3 protein. The D gene is left open where the match is weak. The size entry is marked missing in some rows and otherwise reads once, few, many or a size class.

v_gene: TRBV11-2; j_gene: TRBJ1-3; abundance: NA; d_gene: NA; CDR3nt: TGTGCCAGCAGAACAGGTCTGGCTGGAAACACCATATATTTT; CDR3aa: CASRTGLAGNTIYF
v_gene: TRBV6-1; j_gene: TRBJ2-1; abundance: large; d_gene: TRBD2; CDR3nt: TGTGCCAGCAGCGATCCTAGCGGGAGCTCCTACAATGAGCAGTTCTTC; CDR3aa: CASSDPSGSSYNEQFF
v_gene: TRBV7-6; j_gene: TRBJ2-5; abundance: few; d_gene: NA; CDR3nt: TGTGCCAGCAGCTTAGAGGGACTGGGGACCCAGTACTTC; CDR3aa: CASSLEGLGTQYF
v_gene: TRBV4-1; j_gene: TRBJ2-2; abundance: few; d_gene: NA; CDR3nt: TGCGCCAGCAGCCAAGTCGGGCAGAACACCGGGGAGCTGTTTTTT; CDR3aa: CASSQVGQNTGELFF
v_gene: TRBV6-1; j_gene: TRBJ2-3; abundance: medium-sized; d_gene: NA; CDR3nt: TGTGCCGGAGGTTACGGAGGGGAAGGCGCAGATACGCAGTATTTT; CDR3aa: CAGGYGGEGADTQYF
v_gene: TRBV12-3/TRBV12-4; j_gene: TRBJ2-7; abundance: NA; d_gene: NA; CDR3nt: TGTGCCAGCAGTTTAGAATACGAGCAGTACTTC; CDR3aa: CASSLEYEQYF
v_gene: TRBV6-1; j_gene: TRBJ1-2; abundance: many; d_gene: TRBD1; CDR3nt: TGTGCCAGCAGTGAACTAGCAACAGGGGACTTCTATGGCTACACCTTC; CDR3aa: CASSELATGDFYGYTF
v_gene: TRBV7-3; j_gene: TRBJ2-3; abundance: NA; d_gene: NA; CDR3nt: TGTGCCAGCAGCTCAGCAGATACGCAGTATTTT; CDR3aa: CASSSADTQYF
v_gene: TRBV12-3/TRBV12-4; j_gene: TRBJ2-3; abundance: many; d_gene: NA; CDR3nt: TGTGCCAGCAGTTTACTGGGGTTCACAGATACGCAGTATTTT; CDR3aa: CASSLLGFTDTQYF
v_gene: TRBV6-1; j_gene: TRBJ2-1; abundance: few; d_gene: TRBD2; CDR3nt: TGTGCCAGCACCGGACTAGCGGGAGGGCCCGATGAGCAGTTCTTC; CDR3aa: CASTGLAGGPDEQFF
v_gene: TRBV25-1; j_gene: TRBJ2-1; abundance: NA; d_gene: NA; CDR3nt: TGTGCCAGCAGTGAACGGGCCAACCTTTACAATGAGCAGTTCTTC; CDR3aa: CASSERANLYNEQFF
v_gene: TRBV7-3; j_gene: TRBJ2-7; abundance: few; d_gene: NA; CDR3nt: TGTGCCAGCAGCTTAACCGGGAGAGGCGACGAGCAGTACTTC; CDR3aa: CASSLTGRGDEQYF
v_gene: TRBV24-1; j_gene: TRBJ2-1; abundance: NA; d_gene: TRBD2; CDR3nt: TGTGCCACCAGTGATTCCCCGTCGGTAGCGGGAAGAAATGAGCAGTTCTTC; CDR3aa: CATSDSPSVAGRNEQFF
v_gene: TRBV11-2; j_gene: TRBJ2-5; abundance: many; d_gene: NA; CDR3nt: TGTGCCAGCAGCCTTTGGGGAGAGACCCAGTACTTC; CDR3aa: CASSLWGETQYF